This T cell receptor beta chain derives from a study of CD8 T cells in ankylosing spondylitis. Each CDR3 protein is one row after TCRdb ran MiXCR on the 5' RACE reads. The sample consists of some 46,000 distinct CDR3 sequences, more than 9.5% of them appearing once. Losses at the gene ends were 7 bases for V and 4 bases for J; bases not matched to a gene: 11. Germline V gives CDR1 SQVTM, CDR2 ANQGSEA. The CDR3 contains 14 residues. This clonotype has only a few counts. This TCR derives from a male donor with ankylosing spondylitis or in good health (not recorded which). J is TRBJ1-2 and V is TRBV29-1, with 8 bases that match TRBD1. The sequenced sample was blood, either unsorted or a sorted T cell fraction (not recorded which). The CDR3 reads CSARLGQGGYGYTF. The CDR3 DNA follows: TGCAGCGCCCGTCTTGGACAGGGCGGCTATGGCTACACCTTC.